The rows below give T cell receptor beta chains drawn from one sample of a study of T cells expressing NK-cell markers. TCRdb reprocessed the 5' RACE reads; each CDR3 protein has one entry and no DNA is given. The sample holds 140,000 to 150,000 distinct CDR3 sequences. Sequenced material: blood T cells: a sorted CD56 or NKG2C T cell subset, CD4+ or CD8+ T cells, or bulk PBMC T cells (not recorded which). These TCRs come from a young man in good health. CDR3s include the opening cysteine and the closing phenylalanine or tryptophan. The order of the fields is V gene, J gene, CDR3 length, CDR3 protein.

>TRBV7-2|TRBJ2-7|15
CASSLATSGTYEQYF
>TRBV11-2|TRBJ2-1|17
CASSLVGVGRGDNEQFF
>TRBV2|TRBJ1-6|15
CASRKGSTDNSPLHF
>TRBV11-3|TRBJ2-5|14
CASSLVVLGETQYF
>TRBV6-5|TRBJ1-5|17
CASSYLPQGWGNQPQHF
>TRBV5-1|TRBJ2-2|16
CASSLVQGLNTGELFF
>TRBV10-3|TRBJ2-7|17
CAISEGPVGATAYEQYF
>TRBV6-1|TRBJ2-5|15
CASSEVAGGPETQYF
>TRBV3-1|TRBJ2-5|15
CASSQAQTGQETQYF
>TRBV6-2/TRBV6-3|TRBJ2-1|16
CASSRRLAGIYNEQFF